This TCR beta chain was identified during a study of T cell responses to AZD1222 COVID-19 vaccine listed by TCRdb under 2021. About the investigation overall: TCR sequencing covered over 230 trial participants: 207 given two doses of AZD1222 and approximately 26 given two doses of MenACWY control vaccine. Enrollment into the trials was organized by age into subgroups of 18-55, 56-69 and 70-plus years, and those subgroups contained roughly 150, 30 and 60 TCR-sequenced participants, respectively.

As for this clone: The clone's antigen remains unknown. The record has no base qualities; no much larger clone is one base away.

The germline V gene encodes CDR1 SGHAT and CDR2 FQNNGV. Counted from cysteine to phenylalanine, this CDR3 has 16 amino acids. The sequence is cut down to CDR3 DNA, 48 bases in frame from base 1. V trim: 5 bases; J trim: 0 bases; unmatched bases: 5. Results and caveats for the whole study, not just this receptor: Vaccine-associated CD4 TCRs spanned the whole spike protein, with dominant responses in regions 160-218 and 743-854. Reportedly, close to half of the unique spike-specific TCRs recognized epitopes lying outside the regions that are mutated in the B.1.351 and B.1.1.7 variants. The 56-69-year group was small, and its depth increase did not reach significance, likely because of low power. Most participants were white British and females outnumbered males, and the authors suggested that clonal diversity may have been underestimated. Conclusions about previously exposed vaccinees were limited because only six or seven AZD1222 recipients were SARS-CoV-2 seropositive at baseline. A significant rise in spike-specific TCR breadth and depth was observed after two AZD1222 doses relative to day 0 and relative to MenACWY recipients. Because no day 14 peak-response samples were available, repertoires were characterized only after the peak T cell response.

The CDR3 regions of human TCRbeta chains were analyzed by immunosequencing. The study's own analysis went as follows. Repertoire TCRs were matched against a reference library of SARS-CoV-2-specific TCRs generated with the MIRA antigen-specificity platform. Breadth was defined as the fraction of unique TCRs that were SARS-CoV-2-associated. Depth was defined as the fraction of total T cells that were SARS-CoV-2-associated. Using the MIRA data, each spike-specific TCR was assigned both to the spike region to which the TCR was reactive and to a CD4 or CD8 class. Log10-transformed breadth and depth values were compared by one-way ANOVA with Sidak's multiple comparisons tests. TCRdb's version of the immuneACCESS table is confined to in-frame rearrangements and falls short of the full clone set. An unresolved V gene accounts for under half of the shortfall where checked; the remainder is of unknown origin. That table supplies the V and J calls and clone size; D and trimming were determined from the DNA. The sample table contains about 140,000 clones; only one count was recorded for roughly 87% of them. About 5.4% of the sample goes to the ten largest clones.

In the paper's terms, the time point label means: about 28 days (+/-7) after the second vaccine dose. Interpreted using the paper, the treatment or condition label stands for: meningococcal conjugate vaccine given as trial control. Vaccinee samples were obtained from the UK trials COV001 and COV002, which included a single-blind randomized controlled phase 2/3 trial of AZD1222 (ChAdOx1 nCoV-19) in healthy adults. For TCRbeta chain sequencing, PBMC samples from trial participants were taken at day 0 and at day 28 after the second dose. Material: peripheral blood, obtained 28 days after the second dose of the MenACWY control vaccine. This receptor was obtained from an adult who received the MenACWY meningococcal vaccine as a control. Recombination joined TRBV11-2 with TRBJ2-2, and 8 junctional nucleotides match TRBD2. The sequence in DNA is TGTGCCAGCAGCCCCCTACTAGCGGCGAACACCGGGGAGCTGTTTTTT. Translated, it gives CASSPLLAANTGELFF.